A selection of T cell receptor beta chains follows, all from one sample in a study of shared clonotypes between healthy human individuals. The assay was immunoSEQ multiplex PCR, and TCRdb's table has in-frame clones only and misses some. Among roughly 410,000 clones listed, approximately 97% were seen once. Sequenced sample: memory CD8+ T cells sorted from blood. Receptor source: a man under 40 in good health. Each CDR3 is given with its conserved first and last residue. D genes are given only for firm matches. Clone sizes are given selectively: once, few, many, or a class where the clone is expanded.

D gene	clone size	V gene	J gene	CDR3 DNA	CDR3 protein
-	once	TRBV28	TRBJ2-5	TGTGCCAGCAGTCCCCCTGGGGAGACCCAGTACTTC	CASSPPGETQYF
-	-	TRBV9	TRBJ1-1	TGTGCCAGCAGCGTAGGGGTTGGGCAGGGAAGCGGTGAAGCTTTCTTT	CASSVGVGQGSGEAFF
TRBD2	-	TRBV4-2	TRBJ2-2	TGTGCCAGCAGCCAAGATATCGCTAGCGGGACCGGGGGCGGGGAGCTGTTTTTT	CASSQDIASGTGGGELFF
-	-	TRBV7-9	TRBJ1-2	TGTGCCAGCAGCTTATTACCTTATAATGGCTACACCTTC	CASSLLPYNGYTF
TRBD2	-	TRBV7-7	TRBJ2-1	TGTGCTAGCAGCTTAGCGGGAGGGCCCTACAATGAGCAGTTCTTC	CASSLAGGPYNEQFF
TRBD1	-	TRBV10-3	TRBJ1-5	TGTGCCATCAAGAGGGACAGGGACCAGCCCCAGCATTTT	CAIKRDRDQPQHF
-	-	TRBV4-1	TRBJ2-3	TGCGCCAGCAGCCAAGAAGGACAGAGGGCCATAGATACGCAGTATTTT	CASSQEGQRAIDTQYF
TRBD1	-	TRBV28	TRBJ1-4	TGTGCCAGCAGTTACCAAATAACCGGGACAGGTATCAGCGCAACTAATGAAAAACTGTTTTTT	CASSYQITGTGISATNEKLFF
-	-	TRBV11-1	TRBJ2-3	TGTGCCAGCAGCGCCACTAGGTTGGGCACAGATACGCAGTATTTT	CASSATRLGTDTQYF
-	-	TRBV7-3	TRBJ2-5	TGTGCCAGCAGCTTAACGAGACAAGAGACCCAGTACTTC	CASSLTRQETQYF
-	-	TRBV30	TRBJ1-2	TGTGCCTGCAGTAGGACCATATTCTATGGCTACACCTTC	CACSRTIFYGYTF
-	-	TRBV9	TRBJ2-1	TGTGCCAGCAGCGCCGGAAGCGGACTCTCCTACAATGAGCAGTTCTTC	CASSAGSGLSYNEQFF
TRBD2	-	TRBV29-1	TRBJ2-7	TGCAGCGTTGAGGGGCCCTCTAGCGGGAGTACCTACGAGCAGTACTTC	CSVEGPSSGSTYEQYF
TRBD2	-	TRBV9	TRBJ2-1	TGTGCCAGCAGCGTGGACGAGAGGGCTAGCGGGAGACTGGAGCAGTTCTTC	CASSVDERASGRLEQFF
-	-	TRBV5-1	TRBJ2-3	TGCGCCAGCAGCCCGCCCACTAGCTCTCAGCCAGATACGCAGTATTTT	CASSPPTSSQPDTQYF